The 16 T cell receptor beta chains below all came from one sample that was sequenced in a study of naive and memory T cell subsets. An equimolar mix of two oligonucleotides served as the beta constant-region primer for TRBC1 and TRBC2. Ligated cDNA was amplified by four rounds of PCR with nested alpha and beta constant-region primers and SP2. TCRdb passed the UMI-ligation and nested PCR reads through MiXCR, listing each CDR3 protein once. This sample has approximately 80,000 distinct CDR3 sequences, with over 8.5% found just once. Sequences were obtained from naive CD8+ T cells from blood. These receptors were obtained from a human donor in good health.

This clonotype was picked up many times. The V and J genes are TRBV4-1 and TRBJ2-1; 13 bases are shared with TRBD2. The germline CDR1 and CDR2 sequences are MGHRA and YSYEKL. Losses at the gene ends were 3 bases for V and 3 bases for J; bases not matched to a gene: 2. CDR3 length equals 16 residues. The CDR3 is CASSQGTSGDYNEQFF. CDR3 nucleotide sequence: TGCGCCAGCAGCCAGGGGACTAGCGGGGACTACAATGAGCAGTTCTTC.

This clonotype was observed at least ten times. The chain is built from TRBV6-6 and TRBJ1-5; 10 bases are a match to TRBD1. V shed 6 bases and J 4 bases; nucleotides not matched to a gene: 3. This CDR3 spans 14 amino acids. Germline values: CDR1 MNHNY, CDR2 SVGAGI (reference sequence). CDR3 in DNA: TGTGCCAGCAGGATGGGACAGGGGAATCAGCCCCAGCATTTT. It specifies CASRMGQGNQPQHF.

J is TRBJ2-7 and V is TRBV29-1; 8 bases are shared with TRBD1. Germline values: CDR1 SQVTM, CDR2 ANQGSEA. Trimming cost V 4 bases and J 2 bases; bases outside gene matches: 7. This CDR3 is built from 14 residues. This CDR3 reads CSVAPRDRTYEQYF. The CDR3 coding sequence is TGCAGCGTTGCCCCCCGGGACAGGACCTACGAGCAGTACTTC.

The gene calls are TRBV12-3 or TRBV12-4 and TRBJ2-7, with a weak D call TRBD2 (5 bases). The germline V and J ends were trimmed by 7 bases and 4 bases, with 11 bases remaining between them. The CDR3 length is 12 residues. CDR3 DNA sequence: TGTGCCAGCAAGGCGGGCGAGTACGAGCAGTACTTC. As protein: CASKAGEYEQYF.

The chain couples TRBV7-8 to TRBJ2-5; TRBD1 agrees at 9 bases. After removal of 4 bases from V and 1 base from J, the junction contained 10 bases not matched to a gene. CDR3 length: 17 residues. Germline V gene sequence: CDR1 SGHVS, CDR2 FQNEAQ. CDR3: CASSSDSPGQGQETQYF. The DNA of the CDR3 is TGTGCCAGCAGCTCGGACTCACCGGGACAGGGCCAAGAGACCCAGTACTTC.

This clonotype was counted at least ten times. The V call is TRBV27, the J call TRBJ2-7, with TRBD1 matching 7 bases. V shed 5 bases and J 0 bases; nucleotides not matched to a gene: 7. CDR1 is MNHEY and CDR2 is SMNVEV in the germline V gene (reference sequence). The CDR3 sequence is 15 residues long. CDR3 nucleotides: TGTGCCAGCAGTGGAACCGGGACAGTCTCCTACGAGCAGTACTTC. Protein sequence: CASSGTGTVSYEQYF.

Only a few counts were recorded for this clonotype. The CDR3 DNA follows: TGCGCCAGCAGCCAAGCCCCGGGTGGGGAGCAGTACTTC. Translating gives CASSQAPGGEQYF. The V and J genes are TRBV4-3 and TRBJ2-7; D remains unclear. Trimming removed 1 base at V and 7 bases at J, with 11 bases between. The CDR3 consists of 13 residues. Per germline, CDR1 LGHNA and CDR2 YSLEER.

The chain links TRBV5-4 to TRBJ2-3, with a tentative D call TRBD2 (6 bases). Germline V gives CDR1 SGHNT, CDR2 YYREEE (reference sequence). V was shortened by 0 bases and J by 6 bases, with 17 bases between the two germline ends. This CDR3 has 16 amino acids. The CDR3 nucleotides read TGTGCCAGCAGCTTGGCGGCCCCAGCGGAGGGGGATACGCAGTATTTT. It translates to CASSLAAPAEGDTQYF.

This clonotype has a handful of counts. V usage is TRBV15 and J usage is TRBJ1-2; tentatively, D is TRBD1 (5 bases). The CDR3 runs 15 residues. Germline values: CDR1 LNHNV, CDR2 YYDKDF (reference sequence). V dropped 0 bases and J dropped 0 bases, with 8 bases sitting between them. The DNA for the CDR3 is TGTGCCACCAGCAGAGAGCGGGGCCCTAACTATGGCTACACCTTC. It specifies CATSRERGPNYGYTF.

This clonotype was seen many times. The chain couples TRBV7-2 to TRBJ2-1, with 9 bases identical to TRBD1. Unmatched junction bases numbered 11, after V lost 6 bases and J lost 8 bases. The germline V gene encodes CDR1 SGHTA and CDR2 FQGNSA. There are 15 residues in the CDR3. The CDR3 here is CASRPGTGSADEQFF. In nucleotides, the CDR3 is TGTGCCAGCAGGCCTGGGACAGGGTCGGCGGATGAGCAGTTCTTC.

This clonotype has ten or more counts. The CDR3 protein is CASSHGGSSYEQYF. The DNA for the CDR3 is TGTGCCAGCAGCCACGGGGGGTCGTCCTACGAGCAGTACTTC. The chain uses TRBV7-6 and TRBJ2-7; 7 bases align to TRBD2. With V trimmed by 5 bases and J by 1 base, 5 bases remained unmatched. CDR1 is SGHVS and CDR2 is FNYEAQ in the germline V gene. CDR3 length: 14 residues.

This clonotype was detected ten times or more. The V gene is TRBV11-2, the J gene TRBJ2-7, with D tentatively TRBD2 (5 bases). V was cut by 6 bases and J by 0 bases, with 15 bases left in between. Germline CDR1 and CDR2: SGHAT and FQNNGV. CDR3 length equals 15 residues. CDR3: CASSPLTGISYEQYF. The CDR3, as DNA: TGTGCCAGCAGTCCACTGACGGGGATCTCCTACGAGCAGTACTTC.

This clonotype occurred a few times. This rearrangement joins TRBV5-4 to TRBJ2-1; TRBD2 aligns across 8 bases. CDR3 size: 15 residues. Trimming at V came to 1 base and at J to 5 bases, leaving 5 bases not matched to a gene. The germline gives CDR1 SGHNT, CDR2 YYREEE (reference sequence). The CDR3 DNA sequence: TGTGCCAGCAGCTTGAAGCGGGAGCGGGACAATGAGCAGTTCTTC. Translating it yields CASSLKRERDNEQFF.

This chain links TRBV27 with TRBJ1-1; D possibly corresponds to TRBD1 (5 bases). V gave up 3 bases and J gave up 4 bases, with 12 bases separating them. The CDR3 is 14 amino acids. CDR1 and CDR2 (germline): MNHEY, SMNVEV (reference sequence). This CDR3 is CASSFSGTGTEAFF. The CDR3 DNA follows: TGTGCCAGCAGTTTTTCAGGGACGGGCACTGAAGCTTTCTTT.

This clonotype was seen only a few times. The V call is TRBV11-2, the J call TRBJ2-5; 7 bases are a match to TRBD2. Trimming cost V 3 bases and J 2 bases; bases outside gene matches: 6. The germline CDR1 and CDR2 sequences are SGHAT and FQNNGV. The CDR3 has 15 amino acids. The CDR3 DNA follows: TGTGCCAGCAGCTTTGGCGCGGGAGAGCAAGAGACCCAGTACTTC. The encoded protein is CASSFGAGEQETQYF.

The chain couples TRBV27 to TRBJ2-1, with 8 bases matching TRBD2. V lost 7 bases and J lost 10; bases outside the gene matches: 3. Germline assignment: CDR1 MNHEY and CDR2 SMNVEV (reference sequence). This CDR3 contains 11 residues. CDR3: CASIRGGEQFF. In DNA, the CDR3 is TGTGCCAGCATTCGGGGGGGGGAGCAGTTCTTC.